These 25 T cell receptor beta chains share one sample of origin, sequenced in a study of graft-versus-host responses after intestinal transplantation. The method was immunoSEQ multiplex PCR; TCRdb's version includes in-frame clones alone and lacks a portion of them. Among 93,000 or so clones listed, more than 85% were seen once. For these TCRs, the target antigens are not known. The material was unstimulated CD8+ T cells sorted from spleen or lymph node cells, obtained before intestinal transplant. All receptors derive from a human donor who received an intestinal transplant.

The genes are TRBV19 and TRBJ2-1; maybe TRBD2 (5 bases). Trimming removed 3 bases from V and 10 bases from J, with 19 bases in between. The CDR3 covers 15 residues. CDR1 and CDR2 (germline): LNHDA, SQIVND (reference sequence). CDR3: CASSIQLRGFDEQFF. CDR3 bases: TGTGCCAGTAGTATCCAGCTTCGGGGATTTGACGAGCAGTTCTTC.

Written as DNA, the CDR3 is TGTGCCAGCAGCTTAGGGACAGGGATAGGCAATCAGCCCCAGCATTTT. This encodes CASSLGTGIGNQPQHF. The rearrangement joins TRBV7-8 to TRBJ1-5, with 8 bases fitting TRBD1. CDR1 and CDR2 (germline): SGHVS, FQNEAQ. With V trimmed by 1 base and J by 2 bases, 4 bases remained unmatched. The CDR3 runs to 16 residues. The whole variable domain, remainder taken from reference TRBV7-8 and TRBJ1-5, is GAGVSQSPRYKVAKRGQDVALRCDPISGHVSLFWYQQALGQGPEFLTYFQNEAQLDKSGLPSDRFFAERPEGSVSTLKIQRTQQEDSAVYLCASSLGTGIGNQPQHFGDGTRLSIL.

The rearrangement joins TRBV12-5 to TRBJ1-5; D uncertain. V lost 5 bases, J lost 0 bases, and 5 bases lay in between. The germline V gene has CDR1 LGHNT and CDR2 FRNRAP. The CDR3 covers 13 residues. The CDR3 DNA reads TGTGCTAGTGGTGAATATAGCAATCAGCCCCAGCATTTT. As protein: CASGEYSNQPQHF.

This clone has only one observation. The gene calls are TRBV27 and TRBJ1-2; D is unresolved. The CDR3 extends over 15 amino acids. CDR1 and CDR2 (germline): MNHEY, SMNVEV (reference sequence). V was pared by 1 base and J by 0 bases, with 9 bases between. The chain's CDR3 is CASSLYPGTNYGYTF. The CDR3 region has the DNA TGTGCCAGCAGTTTATACCCAGGCACTAACTATGGCTACACCTTC.

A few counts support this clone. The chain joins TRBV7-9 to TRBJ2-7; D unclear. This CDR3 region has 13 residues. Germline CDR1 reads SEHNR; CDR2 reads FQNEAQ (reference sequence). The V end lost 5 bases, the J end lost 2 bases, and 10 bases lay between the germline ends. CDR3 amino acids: CASSPSETYEQYF. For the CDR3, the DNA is TGTGCCAGCAGCCCCTCAGAGACCTACGAGCAGTACTTC.

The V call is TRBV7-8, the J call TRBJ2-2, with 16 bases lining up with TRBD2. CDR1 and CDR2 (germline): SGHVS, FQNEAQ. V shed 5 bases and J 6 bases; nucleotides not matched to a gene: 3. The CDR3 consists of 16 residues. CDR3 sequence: CASSPGTSGGAGELFF. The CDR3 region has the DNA TGTGCCAGCAGCCCCGGGACTAGCGGGGGGGCCGGGGAGCTGTTTTTT.

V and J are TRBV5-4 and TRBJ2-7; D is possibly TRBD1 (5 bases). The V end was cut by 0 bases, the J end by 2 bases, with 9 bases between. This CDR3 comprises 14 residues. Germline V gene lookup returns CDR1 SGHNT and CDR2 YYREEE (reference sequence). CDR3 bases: TGTGCCAGCAGCTTGGGGGTAGGGGCCTACGAGCAGTACTTC. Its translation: CASSLGVGAYEQYF.

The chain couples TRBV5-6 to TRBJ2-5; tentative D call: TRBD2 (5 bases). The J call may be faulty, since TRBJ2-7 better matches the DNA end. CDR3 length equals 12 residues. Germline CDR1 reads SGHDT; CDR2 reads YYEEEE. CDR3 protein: CASSVRVNEQYF. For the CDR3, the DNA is TGTGCCAGCAGCGTGAGGGTCAACGAGCAGTACTTC.

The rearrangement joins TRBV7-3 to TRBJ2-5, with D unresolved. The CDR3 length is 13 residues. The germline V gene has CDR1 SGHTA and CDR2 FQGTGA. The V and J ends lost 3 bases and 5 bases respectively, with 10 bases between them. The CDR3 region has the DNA TGTGCCAGCAGCTTGGCTACTGGGGAGACCCAGTACTTC. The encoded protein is CASSLATGETQYF.

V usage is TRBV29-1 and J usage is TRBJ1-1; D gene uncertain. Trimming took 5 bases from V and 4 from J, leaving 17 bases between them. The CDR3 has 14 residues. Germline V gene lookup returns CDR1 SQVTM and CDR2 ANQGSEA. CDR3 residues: CSVPGSRRGTEAFF. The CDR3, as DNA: TGCAGCGTTCCGGGCTCGCGGCGTGGCACTGAAGCTTTCTTT.

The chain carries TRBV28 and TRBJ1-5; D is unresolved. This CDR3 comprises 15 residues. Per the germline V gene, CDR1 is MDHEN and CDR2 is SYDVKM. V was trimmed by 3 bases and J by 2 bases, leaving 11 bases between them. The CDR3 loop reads CASSFVTLGNQPQHF. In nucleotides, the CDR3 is TGTGCCAGCAGTTTCGTGACCCTCGGCAATCAGCCCCAGCATTTT.

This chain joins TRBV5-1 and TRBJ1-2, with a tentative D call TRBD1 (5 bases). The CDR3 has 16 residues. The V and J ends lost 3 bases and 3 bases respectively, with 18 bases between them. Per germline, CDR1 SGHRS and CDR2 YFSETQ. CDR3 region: CASSSTRPGADYGYTF. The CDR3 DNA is TGCGCCAGCAGCTCCACACGACCCGGGGCAGACTATGGCTACACCTTC.

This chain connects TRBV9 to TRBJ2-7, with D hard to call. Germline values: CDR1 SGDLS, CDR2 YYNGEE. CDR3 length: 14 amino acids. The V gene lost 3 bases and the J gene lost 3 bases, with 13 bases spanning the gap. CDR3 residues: CASSEPPLGYEQYF. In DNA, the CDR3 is TGTGCCAGCAGCGAGCCCCCCCTTGGCTACGAGCAGTACTTC.

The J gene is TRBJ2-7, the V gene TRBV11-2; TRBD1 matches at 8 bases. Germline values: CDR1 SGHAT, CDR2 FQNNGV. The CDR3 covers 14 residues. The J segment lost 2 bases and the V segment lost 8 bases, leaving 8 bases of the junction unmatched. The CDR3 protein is CASGAGQGTYEQYF. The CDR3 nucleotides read TGTGCCAGCGGGGCAGGACAGGGAACCTACGAGCAGTACTTC.

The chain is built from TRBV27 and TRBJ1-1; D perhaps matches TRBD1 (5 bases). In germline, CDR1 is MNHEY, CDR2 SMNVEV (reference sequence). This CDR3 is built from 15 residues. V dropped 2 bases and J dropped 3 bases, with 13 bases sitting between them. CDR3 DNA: TGTGCCAGCAGTTTACCCGGGACGTCGGACACTGAAGCTTTCTTT. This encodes CASSLPGTSDTEAFF.

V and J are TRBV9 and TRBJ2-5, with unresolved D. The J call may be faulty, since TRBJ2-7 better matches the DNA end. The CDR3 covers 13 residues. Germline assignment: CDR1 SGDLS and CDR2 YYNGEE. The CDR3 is CASSRVGAYEQYF. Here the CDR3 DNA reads TGTGCCAGCAGCCGGGTTGGGGCCTACGAGCAGTACTTC.

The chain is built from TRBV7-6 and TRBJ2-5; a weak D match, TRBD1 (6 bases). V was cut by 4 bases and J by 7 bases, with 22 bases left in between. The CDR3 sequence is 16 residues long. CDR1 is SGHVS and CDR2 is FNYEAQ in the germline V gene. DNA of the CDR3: TGTGCCAGCAGCTCAAGCGGCTGGGGGACACCGTTGACCCAGTACTTC. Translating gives CASSSSGWGTPLTQYF.

The CDR3 nucleotides read TGTGCCAGCACTTTGAACACTGAAGCTTTCTTT. Residues: CASTLNTEAFF. V and J are TRBV2 and TRBJ1-1; D gene ambiguous. The CDR3 is 11 residues long. Between the trimmed V and J ends, which lost 7 bases and 0 bases, there was a span of 3 bases. Germline loops: CDR1 SNHLY, CDR2 FYNNEI.

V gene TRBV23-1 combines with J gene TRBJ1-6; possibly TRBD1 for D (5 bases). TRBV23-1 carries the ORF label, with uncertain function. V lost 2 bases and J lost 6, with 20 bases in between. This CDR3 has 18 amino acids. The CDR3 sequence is CASSQLVAAGTANSPLHF. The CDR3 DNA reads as TGCGCCAGCAGTCAACTAGTGGCGGCCGGGACGGCTAATTCACCCCTCCACTTT.

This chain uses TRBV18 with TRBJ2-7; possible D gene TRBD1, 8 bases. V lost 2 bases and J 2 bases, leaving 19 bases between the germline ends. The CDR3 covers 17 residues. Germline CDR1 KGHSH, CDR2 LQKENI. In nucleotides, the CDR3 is TGTGCCAGCTCACCAGCGGCCGGGGGGACAGGTCCCTACGAGCAGTACTTC. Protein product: CASSPAAGGTGPYEQYF. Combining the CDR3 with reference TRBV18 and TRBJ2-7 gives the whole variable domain NAGVMQNPRHLVRRRGQEARLRCSPMKGHSHVYWYRQLPEEGLKFMVYLQKENIIDESGMPKERFSAEFPKEGPSILRIQQVVRGDSAAYFCASSPAAGGTGPYEQYFGPGTRLTVT.

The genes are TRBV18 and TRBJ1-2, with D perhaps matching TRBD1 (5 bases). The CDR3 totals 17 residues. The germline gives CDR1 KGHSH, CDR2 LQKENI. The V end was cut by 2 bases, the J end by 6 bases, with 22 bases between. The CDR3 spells CASSPGVDRTNKHGYTF. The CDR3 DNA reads TGTGCCAGCTCACCAGGGGTCGACAGAACGAATAAACATGGCTACACCTTC.

The CDR3, as DNA: TGCGCCAGCCCAACAAACGAAAGGGGATTCCCCGCTTATAGCAATCAGCCCCAGCATTTT. Its translation: CASPTNERGFPAYSNQPQHF. The chain uses TRBV23-1 and TRBJ1-5; possibly TRBD1 for D (5 bases). TRBV23-1 belongs to the ORF category, with a function that is uncertain. The CDR3 length is 20 residues. Trimming left V 8 bases short and J 0 bases short, with 29 bases between.

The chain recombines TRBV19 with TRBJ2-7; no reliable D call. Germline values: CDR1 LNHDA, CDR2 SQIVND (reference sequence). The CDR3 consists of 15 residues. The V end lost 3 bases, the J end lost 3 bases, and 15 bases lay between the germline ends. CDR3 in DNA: TGTGCCAGTAGTATCTCAGGAGACCTAGGCTACGAGCAGTACTTC. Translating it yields CASSISGDLGYEQYF.

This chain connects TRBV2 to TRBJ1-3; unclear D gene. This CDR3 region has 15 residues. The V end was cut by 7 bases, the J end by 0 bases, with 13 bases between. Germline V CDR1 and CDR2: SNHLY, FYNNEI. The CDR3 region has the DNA TGTGCCAGCAACCGAGTGGAGGGCTCTGGAAACACCATATATTTT. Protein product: CASNRVEGSGNTIYF.

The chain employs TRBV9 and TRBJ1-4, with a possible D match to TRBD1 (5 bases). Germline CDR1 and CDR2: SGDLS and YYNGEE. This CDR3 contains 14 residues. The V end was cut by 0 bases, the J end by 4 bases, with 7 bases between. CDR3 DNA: TGTGCCAGCAGCGTAGAGGGGAATAATGAAAAACTGTTTTTT. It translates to CASSVEGNNEKLFF.